This T cell receptor beta chain comes out of a study of blood T cell repertoires in COVID-19. Profiling relied on immunoSEQ multiplex PCR, and the TCRdb table lists in-frame clones only, not all of them. This table holds some 140,000 clones, roughly four fifths found once. Input material: peripheral blood. The TCR originated in a human donor in a cohort sampled during active COVID-19.

Here the CDR3 DNA reads TGCGCCAGCAGCCAAGGTAGCAGGGGTGATGAAGCTTTCTTT. It is translated as CASSQGSRGDEAFF. The chain joins TRBV4-1 to TRBJ1-1; possibly TRBD1 for D (6 bases). Deletions cut 1 base from V and 7 bases from J, with 13 bases between. CDR1 and CDR2 from the germline V gene are MGHRA and YSYEKL. The CDR3 covers 14 residues.